The 8 T cell receptor beta chains given below trace back to one sample, sequenced in a study of shared clonotypes between healthy human individuals. Clones were read by immunoSEQ multiplex PCR, and TCRdb kept only the in-frame ones, dropping some. The sample has fewer than 850,000 clones, roughly 88% seen once. The sequencing sample was made of memory CD8+ T cells from PBMCs. Subset described: CD45RO+ cells pooled with CCR7-negative TemRA cells. The source is a man aged 18-30 years in good health. Some clones in this sample may be carry-over from other donors' samples.

The rearrangement uses TRBV4-1 and TRBJ2-7, with D perhaps TRBD1 (8 bases). V dropped 0 bases and J dropped 2 bases, with 20 bases sitting between them. Per the germline V gene, CDR1 is MGHRA and CDR2 is YSYEKL. There are 18 residues in the CDR3. As DNA, the CDR3 is TGCGCCAGCAGCCAAGAATCTCCGGACAGGGAGGGAACCTACGAGCAGTACTTC. Residues: CASSQESPDREGTYEQYF.

The genes are TRBV6-1 and TRBJ2-2; 8 nucleotides line up with TRBD1. After removal of 0 bases from V and 11 bases from J, the junction contained 14 bases not matched to a gene. CDR1 is MNHNS and CDR2 is SASEGT in the germline V gene. The CDR3 sequence is 17 residues long. The CDR3 spells CASSEATGVRSFGELFF. The CDR3 bases are TGTGCCAGCAGTGAAGCGACAGGGGTCCGGTCGTTTGGCGAGCTGTTTTTT.

This clone has only one observation. The J gene is TRBJ2-5, the V gene TRBV28, with 10 bases fitting TRBD2. Germline V gene lookup returns CDR1 MDHEN and CDR2 SYDVKM. This CDR3 comprises 16 residues. V lost 6 bases, J lost 5 bases, and 12 bases stayed unmatched. CDR3 DNA sequence: TGTGCCAGCAGCAGACCCTTAGCGGGAGGTCTGGAGACCCAGTACTTC. Translated, it gives CASSRPLAGGLETQYF.

This clone was seen ten or more times. The chain is built from TRBV30 and TRBJ1-1; D uncertain. V lost 3 bases, J lost 7 bases, and 9 bases lay in between. Per germline, CDR1 GTSNPN and CDR2 SVGIG (reference sequence). The CDR3 spans 11 residues. The chain's CDR3 is CAWSFGREAFF. The DNA of the CDR3 is TGTGCCTGGAGCTTCGGACGTGAAGCTTTCTTT.

The chain couples TRBV29-1 to TRBJ2-2, with D tentatively TRBD1 (5 bases). This CDR3 is built from 15 residues. From germline, CDR1 is SQVTM and CDR2 ANQGSEA. Trimming cost V 0 bases and J 1 base, with 9 bases left between them. Here the CDR3 reads CSVEDTGWNTGELFF. CDR3 nucleotide sequence: TGCAGCGTTGAAGACACAGGATGGAACACCGGGGAGCTGTTTTTT.

V usage is TRBV13 and J usage is TRBJ2-3; TRBD2 matches at 7 bases. V lost 5 bases to trimming and J lost 1 base; unmatched junction nucleotides: 12. This CDR3 has 17 residues. CDR1 PRHDT and CDR2 FYEKMQ come from the germline V gene (reference sequence). CDR3 in DNA: TGTGCCAGCAGCCCCAGGGACGCGGGAGTTCGCACAGATACGCAGTATTTT. Residues: CASSPRDAGVRTDTQYF.

The rearrangement joins TRBV9 to TRBJ2-3; 8 nucleotides align to TRBD2. Germline CDR1 SGDLS, CDR2 YYNGEE. V dropped 0 bases and J dropped 2; count of bases not matched to a gene: 5. This CDR3 has 16 amino acids. The CDR3 protein is CASSVVGSGVTDTQYF. The CDR3, as DNA: TGTGCCAGCAGCGTAGTCGGTAGCGGGGTCACAGATACGCAGTATTTT.

The chain employs TRBV19 and TRBJ2-1, with TRBD1 identical over 7 bases. Per the germline V gene, CDR1 is LNHDA and CDR2 is SQIVND (reference sequence). CDR3 size: 15 residues. J was trimmed by 4 bases and V by 4 bases; bases with no gene match: 7. This CDR3 reads CASSTSGTVYNEQFF. As DNA, the CDR3 is TGTGCCAGTAGTACTTCCGGGACAGTATACAATGAGCAGTTCTTC.